The present T cell receptor beta chain was sequenced within a study of T cell responses to AZD1222 COVID-19 vaccine. Study as a whole: Investigators merged groups given second doses at roughly 4 or roughly 12 weeks. Study observations and caveats: Regions 160-218 and 743-854 dominated among vaccine-associated CD4 TCRs spanning spike. Scientists sampled the repertoires only once the peak T cell response had passed.

V shed 6 bases and J shed 4 bases, with 6 bases lying between them. Germline V gives CDR1 MNHEY, CDR2 SMNVEV (reference sequence). The CDR3 covers 11 residues. As to this clone: The antigen remains unidentified.

Repertoires were generated with immunoSEQ multiplex PCR, while TCRdb's copy carries only in-frame clones and drops some. The sample comprises approximately 57,000 clones, approximately 86% of which are singletons, and approximately 15% rests with the top ten. The receptor was isolated from an adult in good health. The sample in question was peripheral blood, obtained on day 0 of AZD1222 vaccination. The genes are TRBV27 and TRBJ1-2, with D possibly matching TRBD1 (5 bases). CDR3 residues: CASRDSYGYTF. Here the CDR3 DNA reads TGTGCCAGCAGAGACAGCTATGGCTACACCTTC.